A selection of T cell receptor beta chains follows, all from one sample in a study of cytomegalovirus exposure and HLA in healthy donors. TCRdb's table, derived via immunoSEQ multiplex PCR, lists solely in-frame clones and lacks some. This table has over 150,000 clones, about four fifths appearing once. Sequencing used PBMCs. The origin of the receptors is a man aged 25-40 years in good health and CMV-seronegative. CDR3s include the opening cysteine and the closing phenylalanine or tryptophan. The D gene is left open where the match is weak. A clone size is listed for some rows: how often the clone was seen (once, few, many), or a class if it is expanded.

clone size,V gene,J gene,D gene,CDR3 DNA,CDR3 protein
.,TRBV7-2,TRBJ1-5,.,TGTGCCAGCAGCTTTCTGGAGGCTCAGCCCCAGCATTTT,CASSFLEAQPQHF
.,TRBV9,TRBJ2-1,TRBD2,TGTGCCAGCAGCCTCGGAAGCGGGGTAACATACAATGAGCAGTTCTTC,CASSLGSGVTYNEQFF
.,TRBV5-1,TRBJ1-2,.,TGCGCCAGCAGCTTGGACGGAGTGAACTATGGCTACACCTTC,CASSLDGVNYGYTF
.,TRBV5-1,TRBJ2-5,.,TGCGCCAGCAGCCTGGAGGGCAGGGGAGAGACCCAGTACTTC,CASSLEGRGETQYF
once,TRBV10-2,TRBJ1-1,TRBD1,TGCGCCAGCACTCCGGACAGGGAAACTGAAGCTTTCTTT,CASTPDRETEAFF
.,TRBV6-5,TRBJ2-7,TRBD2,TGTGCCAGCAGTTATTCTAGCGGGACGGACGAGCAGTACTTC,CASSYSSGTDEQYF
.,TRBV7-9,TRBJ2-7,TRBD1,TGTGCCAGCAGCTTTCGTGGGACAGGAGTGGCCTACGAGCAGTACTTC,CASSFRGTGVAYEQYF
.,TRBV27,TRBJ2-5,.,TGTGCCAGCAGTTCTGTGGGCCTTCAAGAGACCCAGTACTTC,CASSSVGLQETQYF
.,TRBV29-1,TRBJ1-4,.,TGCAGCGTTGAAGGATCGGGAGGCGATGAAAAACTGTTTTTT,CSVEGSGGDEKLFF
.,TRBV19,TRBJ2-2,.,TGTGCCAGTAGTATAGACCTGGACACAACTCCCGGGGAGCTGTTTTTT,CASSIDLDTTPGELFF
.,TRBV5-1,TRBJ2-1,TRBD2,TGCGCCAGCAGCTCCCACGGGGCGGGGGGCTCCTACAATGAGCAGTTCTTC,CASSSHGAGGSYNEQFF
.,TRBV9,TRBJ2-5,TRBD2,TGTGCCAGCAACCACCCCACCGGGACTAGCGGGGAAGAGACCCAGTACTTC,CASNHPTGTSGEETQYF
once,TRBV5-1,TRBJ1-4,.,TGCGCCAGCAGCTTATCGGGGGAAACTAATGAAAAACTGTTTTTT,CASSLSGETNEKLFF
.,TRBV5-4,TRBJ2-5,TRBD1,TGTGCCAGCATCAAAAACAGGGGCCAAGAGACCCAGTACTTC,CASIKNRGQETQYF
.,TRBV19,TRBJ1-5,TRBD1,TGTGCCAGTACCCCGGGACAGGGACCGTTGTCCCAGCATTTT,CASTPGQGPLSQHF
.,TRBV11-2,TRBJ2-1,TRBD2,TGTGCCAGCAGCTTTCCTATACTAGCGGCCCGCTCCTACAATGAGCAGTTCTTC,CASSFPILAARSYNEQFF
few,TRBV5-1,TRBJ2-6,TRBD2,TGCGCCAGCAGCTTGAGCGGGAGTGGGTCTGGGGCCAACGTCCTGACTTTC,CASSLSGSGSGANVLTF
.,TRBV2,TRBJ2-5,TRBD1,TGTGCCAGCAGACTCGACAGGGTATGGGGTCAAGAGACCCAGTACTTC,CASRLDRVWGQETQYF
.,TRBV10-3,TRBJ2-5,.,TGTGCCATCGGCGGGGCGTACCAAGAGACCCAGTACTTC,CAIGGAYQETQYF
.,TRBV28,TRBJ2-2,.,TGTGCCAGCAGTTTGTTAGTGGGCGCCGGGGAGCTGTTTTTT,CASSLLVGAGELFF
.,TRBV7-9,TRBJ2-5,.,TGTTCCAGCAGCTTCCTAACCCAAGAGACCCAGTACTTC,CSSSFLTQETQYF
few,TRBV4-1,TRBJ1-5,TRBD1,TGCGCCAGCAGCCAAGTGTGGACAGGGGGGAATCAGCCCCAGCATTTT,CASSQVWTGGNQPQHF
.,TRBV21-1,TRBJ1-5,.,TGTGCCAGCAGCAAAGGGGTAGGGGCAAGCAATCAGCCCCAGCATTTT,CASSKGVGASNQPQHF
.,TRBV29-1,TRBJ2-4,.,TGCAGCGTTGCGGACATCCCACCCTACCTAGCCAAAAACATTCAGTACTTC,CSVADIPPYLAKNIQYF
.,TRBV7-2,TRBJ2-5,.,TGTGCCAGCAGCCCCCCCCCACAAGAGACCCAGTACTTC,CASSPPPQETQYF
few,TRBV5-6,TRBJ1-4,TRBD1,TGTGCCAGCAGCTTGGCCGAGGGACAGCGAGGAGAAAAACTGTTTTTT,CASSLAEGQRGEKLFF
.,TRBV7-9,TRBJ1-4,TRBD1,TGTGCCAGCAGCCTGAGACAGGGCGATTGGAGGAGGAATGAAAAACTGTTTTTT,CASSLRQGDWRRNEKLFF
once,TRBV13,TRBJ2-2,TRBD2,TGTGCCAGCAGCCGAAATAGCGGGGAGGGGGCCGGGGAGCTGTTTTTT,CASSRNSGEGAGELFF
once,TRBV10-1,TRBJ2-2,.,TGCGCCAGCAGTGAGTCGGGGGCTATTAACACCGGGGAGCTGTTTTTT,CASSESGAINTGELFF
.,TRBV27,TRBJ2-3,TRBD2,TGTGCCAGCAGTTTAGCGGGAGCAGATACGCAGTATTTT,CASSLAGADTQYF
.,TRBV6-1,TRBJ1-5,.,TGTGCCAGCAGTGGGCAGGGATATAGCAATCAGCCCCAGCATTTT,CASSGQGYSNQPQHF
.,TRBV19,TRBJ2-1,TRBD1,TGTGCCAGTAGTACGGAGACAGGGGCCGACAATGAGCAGTTCTTC,CASSTETGADNEQFF
.,TRBV7-9,TRBJ2-7,.,TGTGCCAGCGAACAGGACAACTTC,CASEQDNF